This T cell receptor (beta chain) was sequenced in a study of OX40 agonist ivuxolimab in advanced cancers. Whole-study context: Partial responses occurred in three patients (one hepatocellular carcinoma, two cutaneous melanoma). General study points: In general, CD8+ T cells held more expanded clones than CD4+ did, on average. Several nonresponders also turned out to have low normalized T-cell clonal expansion.

Points on this clone: Its target is unknown. Other DNA sequences within the sample encode an identical CDR3.

This CDR3 region has 13 residues. Between the trimmed V and J ends, which lost 3 bases and 1 base, there was a span of 6 bases. Per the germline V gene, CDR1 is MNHNS and CDR2 is SASEGT. Exclusion applied to patients with autoimmune disease history or systemic immunosuppression. The method was immunoSEQ multiplex PCR; TCRdb's version includes in-frame clones alone and lacks a portion of them. This sample carries tens of thousands of clones, about 92% of them seen once, and the ten largest clones take about 6%. The chain combines TRBV6-1 with TRBJ1-1; no firm D call. Sequenced here: CD4+ or CD8+ T cells sorted from blood, sampled in a trial of the OX40 agonist ivuxolimab. This TCR derives from an adult with an advanced solid tumor such as melanoma, head and neck, liver or kidney cancer. CDR3 loop: CASSDGPNTEAFF. CDR3 nucleotide sequence: TGTGCCAGCAGTGATGGTCCGAACACTGAAGCTTTCTTT.